This entry features one TCR beta chain sequence. The antigen is unknown. The sample originates from a study of lymphopenia after photon versus proton radiotherapy. The study's findings and limits: Larger post-nadir TCR diversity loss correlated inversely with survival in deceased patients. After lymphocyte nadir, photon-treated repertoires showed oligoclonal expansion, especially CD8+ Temra. Proton therapy kept repertoires fairly stable, unlike photons, which gained effector/memory cells.

TCRdb's copy holds only in-frame clones and misses some; the assay was immunoSEQ multiplex PCR. Here the sample spans roughly 29,000 clones, about nine tenths being singletons. The CDR3 covers 17 residues. The germline CDR1 and CDR2 sequences are SGHVS and FQNEAQ. The V end was cut by 4 bases, the J end by 0 bases, with 16 bases between. The sequencing here drew on peripheral blood, taken from a patient treated with proton-based radiotherapy. The sequence derives from a woman in her sixties or seventies with cholangiocarcinoma. Some clones in this sample may be carry-over from other donors' samples. The chain recombines TRBV7-8 with TRBJ1-3; D gene uncertain. The chain's CDR3 is CASSSRGGSLSGNTIYF. CDR3 nucleotides: TGTGCCAGCAGCTCCCGAGGAGGCTCCCTCTCTGGAAACACCATATATTTT.